The rows below give T cell receptor beta chains drawn from one sample of a study of HIV-infected patients and healthy controls. TCRdb called the 5' RACE reads again in MiXCR, with one record for every CDR3 protein. The table lists around 7,100 distinct CDR3 sequences, about a tenth of them singletons. The sequencing used blood, collected before antiretroviral therapy. These receptors came from an adult with HIV infection. The conserved cysteine and the conserved F or W are not part of the CDR3 here. Where a row states a size, it is once, few, many or the class of an expanded clone; other rows omit it.

abundance	v_gene	j_gene	CDR3aa
many	TRBV3-1	TRBJ1-2	ASSQDRARGYT
many	TRBV5-6	TRBJ2-3	ASSVQGRPDTQY
many	TRBV5-6	TRBJ2-7	ASSLGATVPRAGLYEQY
medium-sized	TRBV29-1	TRBJ2-7	SVEYPASGNSYEQY
medium-sized	TRBV24-1	TRBJ2-3	ATSDLGLAGVTDTQY
many	TRBV7-9	TRBJ2-7	ASSSRDKPYEQY
medium-sized	TRBV28	TRBJ2-5	ASSLFILGETQY
few	TRBV28	TRBJ2-7	ASSQGTYEQY
medium-sized	TRBV28	TRBJ1-5	ASSAFDRGLTNQPQH
medium-sized	TRBV11-2	TRBJ2-1	ASSQAENEQF
medium-sized	TRBV7-2	TRBJ2-3	ASSRRTTDTQY
many	TRBV5-4	TRBJ2-1	ASSLAYGGAGNEQF
.	TRBV30	TRBJ2-3	ATRRDSTDTQY
medium-sized	TRBV29-1	TRBJ2-1	SVEHFDEQF
many	TRBV4-1	TRBJ2-1	ASSPPEGRSSYNEQF
medium-sized	TRBV5-1	TRBJ2-6	ASTVRQGAIGGANVLT
.	TRBV7-6	TRBJ2-1	ASSPTDYNEQF
few	TRBV18	TRBJ1-1	ASSPPGTMNTEAF
large	TRBV4-1	TRBJ2-3	ASSPDTDTQY
many	TRBV30	TRBJ2-3	AWSRQGALDTQY
many	TRBV7-9	TRBJ2-1	ASSFRQGLDYNEQF
medium-sized	TRBV6-1	TRBJ1-5	ASSEEGNQPQH
many	TRBV2	TRBJ1-6	ATQETGTENSPLH
medium-sized	TRBV5-1	TRBJ1-3	ASSLSRGANTIY
many	TRBV3-1	TRBJ1-1	ASSQVLGSTLAF
few	TRBV6-6	TRBJ2-2	ASNYGDRDTGELF
medium-sized	TRBV6-5	TRBJ2-3	ASLNHGTDTQY
many	TRBV11-2	TRBJ2-1	ASSLEAPLFYNEQF
.	TRBV7-9	TRBJ2-7	ASSLELGAYEQY
many	TRBV7-6	TRBJ1-1	ASRTGLQGTEAF
medium-sized	TRBV6-1	TRBJ1-5	ASSAGRVDQPQH
medium-sized	TRBV27	TRBJ2-1	ASSLGGVFYNEQF
medium-sized	TRBV29-1	TRBJ1-1	SVEDHNRAF
many	TRBV29-1	TRBJ2-7	SVWDVAGGGSSYEQY
medium-sized	TRBV5-1	TRBJ2-5	ASSFGQGVRQETQY
many	TRBV20-1	TRBJ2-7	SAQGQGYEQY
many	TRBV30	TRBJ2-3	AWSEGLDTQY
many	TRBV28	TRBJ1-2	ASSPYSQGAYGYT
medium-sized	TRBV20-1	TRBJ2-7	SARAEGAQIEQY
medium-sized	TRBV6-6	TRBJ2-7	ASRRSRTGTYEQY
medium-sized	TRBV7-2	TRBJ1-1	ASSLRLNTEAF
many	TRBV5-1	TRBJ2-3	ASIRDTPATDTQY
medium-sized	TRBV28	TRBJ1-5	ASSPQRGSNQPQH
.	TRBV6-5	TRBJ1-2	ASRPLTGYTYGYT
many	TRBV7-9	TRBJ2-7	ASSRGPPGLEQY
.	TRBV20-1	TRBJ1-5	SAREKQGANQPQH
few	TRBV25-1	TRBJ2-1	ATLPGTVWNEQF
many	TRBV5-5	TRBJ2-5	ASSLEDRGLETQY
.	TRBV6-5	TRBJ2-7	ASSPVDGPYEQY
many	TRBV29-1	TRBJ2-7	SVAVGAGDLRYEQY
medium-sized	TRBV18	TRBJ2-3	ASSPPTASTDTQY
medium-sized	TRBV3-1	TRBJ2-7	ASSQNLQGYEQY
medium-sized	TRBV28	TRBJ2-3	ASSLRGIYQPGGTQY
.	TRBV10-2	TRBJ2-7	ASSEYGYEQY
many	TRBV12-3/TRBV12-4	TRBJ2-2	ASTLLDREAGELF
many	TRBV27	TRBJ2-1	ASSSNLAGVGNEQF
few	TRBV19	TRBJ1-4	ASSIEPPRWGATNEKLF